The clone carrying this T cell receptor (beta chain) was seen only a few times. One entry per CDR3 protein results from TCRdb running MiXCR on the 5' RACE reads. The sample lists about 370,000 distinct CDR3 sequences, about 9.9% occurring once. The data are from a study of T cells after yellow fever vaccination. The CDR3 sequence is 15 residues long. V lost 3 bases and J lost 4, with 16 bases in between. The chain joins TRBV12-3 or TRBV12-4 to TRBJ2-7; perhaps TRBD1 as D (6 bases). This clonotype was sampled from a man between 18 and 29 years old who received the YFV17D yellow fever vaccine. The sample consisted of PBMCs, taken on the day of the first yellow fever vaccination. The chain's CDR3 is CASSLGAGVGYEQYF. The CDR3 coding sequence is TGTGCCAGCAGTTTGGGGGCAGGGGTGGGGTACGAGCAGTACTTC.